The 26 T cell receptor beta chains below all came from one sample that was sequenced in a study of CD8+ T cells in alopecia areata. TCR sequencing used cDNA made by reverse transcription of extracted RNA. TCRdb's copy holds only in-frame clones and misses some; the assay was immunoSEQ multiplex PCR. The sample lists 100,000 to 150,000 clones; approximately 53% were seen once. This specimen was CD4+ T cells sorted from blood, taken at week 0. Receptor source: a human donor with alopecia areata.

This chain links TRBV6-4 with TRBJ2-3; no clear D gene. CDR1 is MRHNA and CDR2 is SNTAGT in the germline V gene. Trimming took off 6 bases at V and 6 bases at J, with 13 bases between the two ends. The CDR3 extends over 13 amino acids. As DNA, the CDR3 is TGTGCCAGCAGCCTGGATGCCCAGGATACGCAGTATTTT. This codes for CASSLDAQDTQYF.

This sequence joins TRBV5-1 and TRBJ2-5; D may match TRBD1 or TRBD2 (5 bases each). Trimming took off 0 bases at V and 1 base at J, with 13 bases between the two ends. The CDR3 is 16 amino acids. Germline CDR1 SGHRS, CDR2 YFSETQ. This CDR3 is CASSLGGSEIQETQYF. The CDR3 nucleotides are TGCGCCAGCAGCTTGGGGGGGTCCGAAATCCAAGAGACCCAGTACTTC.

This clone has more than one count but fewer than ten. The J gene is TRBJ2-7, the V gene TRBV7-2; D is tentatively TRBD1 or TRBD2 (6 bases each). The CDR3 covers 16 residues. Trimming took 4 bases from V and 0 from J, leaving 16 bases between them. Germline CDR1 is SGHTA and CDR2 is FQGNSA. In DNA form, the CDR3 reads TGTGCCAGCAGCTCGATGGGCTGGGGGGCCTCCTACGAGCAGTACTTC. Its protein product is CASSSMGWGASYEQYF.

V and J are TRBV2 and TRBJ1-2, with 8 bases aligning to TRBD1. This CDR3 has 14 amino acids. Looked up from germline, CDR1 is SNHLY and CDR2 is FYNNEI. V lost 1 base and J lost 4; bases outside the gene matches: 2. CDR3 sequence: CASSEEDRAYGYTF. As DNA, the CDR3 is TGTGCCAGCAGTGAAGAGGACAGGGCCTATGGCTACACCTTC. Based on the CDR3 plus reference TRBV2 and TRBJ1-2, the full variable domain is EPEVTQTPSHQVTQMGQEVILRCVPISNHLYFYWYRQILGQKVEFLVSFYNNEISEKSEIFDDQFSVERPDGSNFTLKIRSTKLEDSAMYFCASSEEDRAYGYTFGSGTRLTVV.

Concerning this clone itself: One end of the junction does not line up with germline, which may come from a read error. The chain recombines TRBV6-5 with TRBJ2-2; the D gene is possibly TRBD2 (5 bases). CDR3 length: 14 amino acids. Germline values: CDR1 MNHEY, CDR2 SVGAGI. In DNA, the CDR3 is TGTGCGAGCAGGAGGCCGGTGGACACCGGGGAGCTGTTTTTT. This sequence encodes CASRRPVDTGELFF.

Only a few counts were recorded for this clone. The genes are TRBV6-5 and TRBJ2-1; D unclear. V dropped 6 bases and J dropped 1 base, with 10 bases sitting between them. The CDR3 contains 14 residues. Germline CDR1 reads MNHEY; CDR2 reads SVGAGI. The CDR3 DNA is TGTGCCAGCAGCACCGGGTCGTCCTACAATGAGCAGTTCTTC. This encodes CASSTGSSYNEQFF.

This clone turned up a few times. This CDR3 is CASSPLPPGASNYGYTF. The DNA for the CDR3 is TGTGCCAGCTCACCACTTCCTCCGGGAGCTTCGAACTATGGCTACACCTTC. The chain recombines TRBV18 with TRBJ1-2; D remains ambiguous. CDR1 is KGHSH and CDR2 is LQKENI in the germline V gene. V lost 1 base and J 2 bases, leaving 17 bases between the germline ends. The CDR3 consists of 17 residues. The full variable domain, rest sourced from reference TRBV18 and TRBJ1-2, is NAGVMQNPRHLVRRRGQEARLRCSPMKGHSHVYWYRQLPEEGLKFMVYLQKENIIDESGMPKERFSAEFPKEGPSILRIQQVVRGDSAAYFCASSPLPPGASNYGYTFGSGTRLTVV.

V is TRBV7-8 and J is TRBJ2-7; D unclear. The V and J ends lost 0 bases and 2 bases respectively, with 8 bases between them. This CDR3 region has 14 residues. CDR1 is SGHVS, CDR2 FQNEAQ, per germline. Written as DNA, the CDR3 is TGTGCCAGCAGCTTAGCGCCGTCAGCCTACGAGCAGTACTTC. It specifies CASSLAPSAYEQYF.

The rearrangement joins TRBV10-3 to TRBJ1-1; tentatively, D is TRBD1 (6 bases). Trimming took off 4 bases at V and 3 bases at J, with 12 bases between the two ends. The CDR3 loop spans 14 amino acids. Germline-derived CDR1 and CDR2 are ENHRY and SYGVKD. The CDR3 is CAISGRGRDTEAFF. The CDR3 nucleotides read TGTGCCATCAGTGGCAGGGGTCGGGACACTGAAGCTTTCTTT.

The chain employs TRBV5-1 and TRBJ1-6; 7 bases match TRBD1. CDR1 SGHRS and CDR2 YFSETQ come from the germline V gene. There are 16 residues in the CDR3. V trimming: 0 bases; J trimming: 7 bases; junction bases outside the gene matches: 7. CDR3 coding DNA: TGCGCCAGCAGCTTGGGACAGGGTGATTTAAATTCACCCCTCCACTTT. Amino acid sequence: CASSLGQGDLNSPLHF.

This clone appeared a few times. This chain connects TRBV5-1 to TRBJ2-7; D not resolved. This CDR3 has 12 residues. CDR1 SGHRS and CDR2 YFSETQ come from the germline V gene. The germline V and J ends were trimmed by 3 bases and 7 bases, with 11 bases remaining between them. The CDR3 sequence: CASSWLGDEQYF. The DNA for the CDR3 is TGCGCCAGCAGCTGGCTCGGCGATGAGCAGTACTTC.

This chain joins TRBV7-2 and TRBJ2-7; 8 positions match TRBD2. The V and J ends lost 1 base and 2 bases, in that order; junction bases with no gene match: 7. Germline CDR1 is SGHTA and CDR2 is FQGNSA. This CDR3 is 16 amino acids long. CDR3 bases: TGTGCCAGCAGCTTAGTAGGAGCGGGAGTTACCTACGAGCAGTACTTC. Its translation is CASSLVGAGVTYEQYF.

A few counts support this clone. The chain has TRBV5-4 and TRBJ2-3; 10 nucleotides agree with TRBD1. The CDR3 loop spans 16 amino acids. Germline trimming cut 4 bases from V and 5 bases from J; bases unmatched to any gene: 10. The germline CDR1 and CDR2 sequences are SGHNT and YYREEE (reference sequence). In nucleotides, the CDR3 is TGTGCCAGCAGCCGGAGCGGGACAGGGGACATAGATACGCAGTATTTT. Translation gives CASSRSGTGDIDTQYF.

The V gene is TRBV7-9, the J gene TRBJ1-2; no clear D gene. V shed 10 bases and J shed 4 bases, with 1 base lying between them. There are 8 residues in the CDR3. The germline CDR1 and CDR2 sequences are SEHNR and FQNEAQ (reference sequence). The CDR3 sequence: CATYGYTF. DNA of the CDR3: TGTGCCACCTATGGCTACACCTTC.

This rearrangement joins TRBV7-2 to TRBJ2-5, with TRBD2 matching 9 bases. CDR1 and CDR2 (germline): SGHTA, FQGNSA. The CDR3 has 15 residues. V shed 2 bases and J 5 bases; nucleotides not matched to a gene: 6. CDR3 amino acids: CASSLFAGGSETQYF. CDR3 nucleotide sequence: TGTGCCAGCAGCTTATTCGCGGGGGGGTCCGAGACCCAGTACTTC.

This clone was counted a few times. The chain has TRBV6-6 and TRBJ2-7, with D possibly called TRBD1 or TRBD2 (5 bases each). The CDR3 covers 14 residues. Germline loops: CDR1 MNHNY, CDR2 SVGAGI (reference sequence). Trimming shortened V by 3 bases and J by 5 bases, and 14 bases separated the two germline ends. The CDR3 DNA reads TGTGCCAGCAGTTATGTGGGGGATATCCACGAGCAGTACTTC. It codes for CASSYVGDIHEQYF.

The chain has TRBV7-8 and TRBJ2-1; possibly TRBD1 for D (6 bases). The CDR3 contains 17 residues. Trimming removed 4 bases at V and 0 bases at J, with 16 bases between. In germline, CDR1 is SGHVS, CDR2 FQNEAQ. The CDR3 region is CASSSSRTVSSYNEQFF. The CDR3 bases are TGTGCCAGCAGCTCATCGAGGACAGTCAGCTCCTACAATGAGCAGTTCTTC.

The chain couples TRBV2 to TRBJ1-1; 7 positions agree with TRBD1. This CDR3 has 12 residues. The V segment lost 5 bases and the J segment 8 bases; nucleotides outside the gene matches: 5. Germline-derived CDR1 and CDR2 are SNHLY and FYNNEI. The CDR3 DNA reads TGTGCCAGCAGTATCAGGGGGTTCGAAGCTTTCTTT. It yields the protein CASSIRGFEAFF.

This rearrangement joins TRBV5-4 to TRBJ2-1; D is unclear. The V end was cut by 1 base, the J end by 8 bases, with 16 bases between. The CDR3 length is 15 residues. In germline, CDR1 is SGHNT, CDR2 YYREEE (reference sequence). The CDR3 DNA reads TGTGCCAGCAGCTTGATGGGGAAGGGTCGATATGAGCAGTTCTTC. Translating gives CASSLMGKGRYEQFF.

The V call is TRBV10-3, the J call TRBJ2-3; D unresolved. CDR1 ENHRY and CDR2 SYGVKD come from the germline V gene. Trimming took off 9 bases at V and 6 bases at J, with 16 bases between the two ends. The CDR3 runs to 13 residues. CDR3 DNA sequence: TGTGCCATATCGACGCTCAGCGCCGATACGCAGTATTTT. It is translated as CAISTLSADTQYF.

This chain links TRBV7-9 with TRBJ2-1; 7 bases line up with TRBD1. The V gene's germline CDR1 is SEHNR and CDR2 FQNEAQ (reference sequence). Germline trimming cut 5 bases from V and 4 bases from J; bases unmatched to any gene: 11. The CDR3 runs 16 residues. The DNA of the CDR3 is TGTGCCAGCAGCCCCCTCCCGGGACAGATATACAATGAGCAGTTCTTC. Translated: CASSPLPGQIYNEQFF.

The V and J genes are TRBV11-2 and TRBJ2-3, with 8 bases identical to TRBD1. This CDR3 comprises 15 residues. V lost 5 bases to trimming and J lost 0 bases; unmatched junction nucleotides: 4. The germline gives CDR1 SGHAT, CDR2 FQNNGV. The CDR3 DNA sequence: TGTGCCAGCAGCCGACAGGGGCTTAGCACAGATACGCAGTATTTT. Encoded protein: CASSRQGLSTDTQYF.

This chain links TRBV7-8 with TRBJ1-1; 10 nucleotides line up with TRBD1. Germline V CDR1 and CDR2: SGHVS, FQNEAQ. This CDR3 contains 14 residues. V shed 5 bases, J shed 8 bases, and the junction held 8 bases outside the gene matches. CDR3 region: CASSPGTGVSEAFF. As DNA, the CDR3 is TGTGCCAGCAGCCCCGGGACAGGGGTGTCGGAAGCTTTCTTT.

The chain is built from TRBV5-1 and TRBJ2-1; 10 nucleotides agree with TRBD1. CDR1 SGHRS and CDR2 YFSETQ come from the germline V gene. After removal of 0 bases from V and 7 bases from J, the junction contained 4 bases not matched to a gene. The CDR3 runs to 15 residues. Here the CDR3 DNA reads TGCGCCAGCAGCTTGGCCCGGACAGGGGGGAATGAGCAGTTCTTC. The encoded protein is CASSLARTGGNEQFF.

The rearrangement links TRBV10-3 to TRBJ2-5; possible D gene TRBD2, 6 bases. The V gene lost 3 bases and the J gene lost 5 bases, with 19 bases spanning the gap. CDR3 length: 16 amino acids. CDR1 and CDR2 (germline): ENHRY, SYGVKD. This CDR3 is CAISDSGERVSETQYF. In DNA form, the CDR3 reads TGTGCCATCAGTGATTCGGGGGAGCGTGTCTCCGAGACCCAGTACTTC.

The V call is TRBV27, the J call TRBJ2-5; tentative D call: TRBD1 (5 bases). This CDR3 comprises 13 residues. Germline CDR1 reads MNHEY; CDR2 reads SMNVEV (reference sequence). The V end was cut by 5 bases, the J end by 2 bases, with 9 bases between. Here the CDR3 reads CASSRNRQETQYF. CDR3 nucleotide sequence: TGTGCCAGCAGTCGCAACAGGCAAGAGACCCAGTACTTC.